This T cell receptor beta chain appears in the sequencing data of a study of shared clonotypes between healthy human individuals. This clone has ten or more counts. Its antigen is unidentified. Whole-study findings and limits: Naive subsets usually exceeded memory subsets in estimated richness.

Assay: immunoSEQ multiplex PCR; the TCRdb copy retains only in-frame clones and omits some. The table lists under 750,000 clones, over 60% of them singletons. V gave up 2 bases and J gave up 3 bases, with 20 bases separating them. This CDR3 has 18 residues. Germline V gene data show CDR1 as SGHAT and CDR2 as FQNNGV. The sequenced material came from memory CD4+ T cells sorted from blood. Described subset: CD45RA-negative fraction. The receptor was derived from a woman younger than 45 in good health. This chain joins TRBV11-2 and TRBJ1-3; D gene uncertain. The CDR3 DNA is TGTGCCAGCAGCTTAAGTAGCTGGGAGCCCTCGAATGGAAACACCATATATTTT. It codes for CASSLSSWEPSNGNTIYF.